This T cell receptor (beta chain) was sequenced during a study of T cell responses to AZD1222 COVID-19 vaccine. Study in general: Second doses that came at about 4 or about 12 weeks were put together.

Assay used: immunoSEQ multiplex PCR; TCRdb lists only in-frame clones, some missing. The data show 120,000 or so clones, with over 75% seen just once and approximately 8.8% held by the top ten. General observations from the study: In a largely white British group with more females than males, clonal diversity was possibly underestimated. CD4 TCRs associated with vaccination spanned spike, dominating at 160-218 and 743-854. Increased Spike-specific TCR breadth and depth were observed after two AZD1222 doses.

This CDR3 contains 14 residues. CDR1 is SGHDN, CDR2 FVKESK, per germline. Trimming cost V 4 bases and J 5 bases; bases outside gene matches: 2. Regarding this clone: Its antigen is still unknown.

The source of this sequence is an adult in good health. The chain combines TRBV14 with TRBJ1-4; 9 bases are shared with TRBD1. The sample consisted of peripheral blood, taken on day 0 of AZD1222 vaccination. The CDR3: CASSPGTGNEKLFF. The CDR3 DNA reads as TGTGCCAGCAGCCCCGGGACAGGGAATGAAAAACTGTTTTTT.